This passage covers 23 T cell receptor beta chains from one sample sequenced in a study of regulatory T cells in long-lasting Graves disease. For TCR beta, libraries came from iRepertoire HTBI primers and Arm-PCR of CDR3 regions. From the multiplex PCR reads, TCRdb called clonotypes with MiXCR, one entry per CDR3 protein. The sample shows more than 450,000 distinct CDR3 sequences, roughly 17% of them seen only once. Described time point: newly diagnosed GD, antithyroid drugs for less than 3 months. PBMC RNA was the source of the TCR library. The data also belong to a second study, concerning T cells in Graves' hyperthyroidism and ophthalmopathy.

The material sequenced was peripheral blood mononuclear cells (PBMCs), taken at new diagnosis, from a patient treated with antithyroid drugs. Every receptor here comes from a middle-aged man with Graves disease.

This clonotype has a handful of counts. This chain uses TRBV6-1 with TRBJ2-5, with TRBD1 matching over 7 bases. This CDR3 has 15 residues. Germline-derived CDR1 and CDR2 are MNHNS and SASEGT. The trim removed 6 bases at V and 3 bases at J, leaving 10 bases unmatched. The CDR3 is CASSLERDRKETQYF. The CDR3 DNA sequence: TGTGCCAGCAGCCTAGAAAGGGACAGAAAAGAGACCCAGTACTTC.

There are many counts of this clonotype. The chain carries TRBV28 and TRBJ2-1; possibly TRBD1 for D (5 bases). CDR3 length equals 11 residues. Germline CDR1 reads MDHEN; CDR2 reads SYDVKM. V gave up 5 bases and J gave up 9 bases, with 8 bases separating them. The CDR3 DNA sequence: TGTGCCAGCAGTGAAGACAGTGAGCAGTTCTTC. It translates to CASSEDSEQFF.

The CDR3 bases are TGTGCCAGCAGAGACTCAGGGGTAGAAGGCTACACCTTC. It specifies CASRDSGVEGYTF. The chain carries TRBV2 and TRBJ1-2; possible D gene TRBD1, 6 bases. From germline, CDR1 is SNHLY and CDR2 FYNNEI. The CDR3 totals 13 residues. The V end lost 6 bases, the J end lost 8 bases, and 16 bases lay between the germline ends.

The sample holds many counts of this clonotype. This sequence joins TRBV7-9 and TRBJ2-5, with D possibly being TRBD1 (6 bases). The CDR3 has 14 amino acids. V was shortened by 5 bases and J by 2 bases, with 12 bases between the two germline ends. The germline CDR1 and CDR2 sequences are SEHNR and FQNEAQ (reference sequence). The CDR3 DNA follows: TGTGCCAGCAGCCATGGACAGAAGCAAGAGACCCAGTACTTC. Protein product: CASSHGQKQETQYF.

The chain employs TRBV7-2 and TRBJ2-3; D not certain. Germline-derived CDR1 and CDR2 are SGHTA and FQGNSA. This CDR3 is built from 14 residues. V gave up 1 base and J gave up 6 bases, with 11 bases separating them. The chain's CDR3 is CASSLEATPDTQYF. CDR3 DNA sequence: TGTGCCAGCAGCTTAGAAGCCACACCGGATACGCAGTATTTT. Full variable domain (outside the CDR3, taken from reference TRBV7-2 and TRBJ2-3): GAGVSQSPSNKVTEKGKDVELRCDPISGHTALYWYRQSLGQGLEFLIYFQGNSAPDKSGLPSDRFSAERTGGSVSTLTIQRTQQEDSAVYLCASSLEATPDTQYFGPGTRLTVL.

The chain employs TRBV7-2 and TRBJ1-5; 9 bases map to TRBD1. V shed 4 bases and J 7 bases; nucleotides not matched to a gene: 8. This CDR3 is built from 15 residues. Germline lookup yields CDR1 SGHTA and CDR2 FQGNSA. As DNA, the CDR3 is TGTGCCAGCAGCTCCGATACAGGGGGCGGACAGCCCCAGCATTTT. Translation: CASSSDTGGGQPQHF. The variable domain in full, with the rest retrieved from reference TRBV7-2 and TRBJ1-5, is GAGVSQSPSNKVTEKGKDVELRCDPISGHTALYWYRQSLGQGLEFLIYFQGNSAPDKSGLPSDRFSAERTGGSVSTLTIQRTQQEDSAVYLCASSSDTGGGQPQHFGDGTRLSIL.

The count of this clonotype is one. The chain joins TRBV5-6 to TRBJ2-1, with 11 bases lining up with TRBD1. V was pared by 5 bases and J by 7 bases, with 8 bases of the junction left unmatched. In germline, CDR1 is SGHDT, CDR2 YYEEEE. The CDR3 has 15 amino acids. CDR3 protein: CASRYPGQGENEQFF. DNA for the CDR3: TGTGCCAGCAGGTATCCGGGACAGGGGGAAAATGAGCAGTTCTTC. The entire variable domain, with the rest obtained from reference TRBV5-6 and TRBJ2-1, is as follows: DAGVTQSPTHLIKTRGQQVTLRCSPKSGHDTVSWYQQALGQGPQFIFQYYEEEERQRGNFPDRFSGHQFPNYSSELNVNALLLGDSALYLCASRYPGQGENEQFFGPGTRLTVL.

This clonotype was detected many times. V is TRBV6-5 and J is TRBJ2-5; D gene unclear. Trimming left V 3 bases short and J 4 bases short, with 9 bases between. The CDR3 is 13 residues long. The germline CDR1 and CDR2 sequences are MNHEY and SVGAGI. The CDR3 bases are TGTGCCAGCAGTTATAACCCCACAGAGACCCAGTACTTC. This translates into CASSYNPTETQYF.

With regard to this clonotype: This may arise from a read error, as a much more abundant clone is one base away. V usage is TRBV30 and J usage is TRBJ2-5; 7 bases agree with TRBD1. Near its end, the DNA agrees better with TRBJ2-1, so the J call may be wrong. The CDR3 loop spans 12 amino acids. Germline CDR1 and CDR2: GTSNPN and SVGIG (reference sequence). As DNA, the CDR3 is TGTGCCTGGATACAGGGGCCAGGGACCCAGTTCTTC. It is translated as CAWIQGPGTQFF.

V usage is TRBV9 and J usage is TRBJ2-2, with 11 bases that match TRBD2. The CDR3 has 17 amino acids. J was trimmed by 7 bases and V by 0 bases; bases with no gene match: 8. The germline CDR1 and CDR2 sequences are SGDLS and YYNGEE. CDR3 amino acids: CASSVAALAGAGGELFF. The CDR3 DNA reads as TGTGCCAGCAGCGTAGCAGCACTAGCGGGAGCCGGCGGGGAGCTGTTTTTT.

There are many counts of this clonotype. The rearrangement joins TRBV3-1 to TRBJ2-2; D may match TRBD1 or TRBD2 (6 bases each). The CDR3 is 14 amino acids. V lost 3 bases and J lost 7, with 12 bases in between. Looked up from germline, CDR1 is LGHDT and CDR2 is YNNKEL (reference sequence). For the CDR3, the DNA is TGTGCCAGCAGCCACCGGGGGCAAGGCGGGGAGCTGTTTTTT. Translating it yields CASSHRGQGGELFF.

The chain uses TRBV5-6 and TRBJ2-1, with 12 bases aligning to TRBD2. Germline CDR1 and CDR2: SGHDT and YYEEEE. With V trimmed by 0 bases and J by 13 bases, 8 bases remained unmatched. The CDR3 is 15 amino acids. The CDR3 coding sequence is TGTGCCAGCAGCTTGGGTGTACTAGCGGGAGGCCATCAGTTCTTC. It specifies CASSLGVLAGGHQFF.

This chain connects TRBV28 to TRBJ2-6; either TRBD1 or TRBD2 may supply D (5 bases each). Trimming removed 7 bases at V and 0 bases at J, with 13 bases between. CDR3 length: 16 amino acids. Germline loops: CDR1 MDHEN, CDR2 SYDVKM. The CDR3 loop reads CASNGPGSSGANVLTF. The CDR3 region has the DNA TGTGCCAGCAACGGTCCAGGGAGCTCTGGGGCCAACGTCCTGACTTTC.

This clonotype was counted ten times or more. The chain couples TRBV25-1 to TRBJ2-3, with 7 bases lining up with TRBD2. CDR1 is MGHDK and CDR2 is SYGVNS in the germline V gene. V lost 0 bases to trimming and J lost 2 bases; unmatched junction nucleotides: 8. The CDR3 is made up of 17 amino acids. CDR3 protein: CASSEYGTTKYTDTQYF. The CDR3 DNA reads TGTGCCAGCAGTGAATACGGGACTACTAAATACACAGATACGCAGTATTTT.

The chain's CDR3 is CASTLGRNTEAFF. The DNA for the CDR3 is TGTGCCAGCACCTTAGGGCGGAACACTGAAGCTTTCTTT. The V call is TRBV28, the J call TRBJ1-1; D is unclear. The V and J ends lost 7 bases and 1 base respectively, with 10 bases between them. The CDR3 has 13 residues. Germline V gene lookup returns CDR1 MDHEN and CDR2 SYDVKM.

In DNA, the CDR3 is TGTGCCAGCAGTTCCGACCCACCAGGCACCGGGGAGCTGTTTTTT. Protein: CASSSDPPGTGELFF. The chain recombines TRBV12-3 or TRBV12-4 with TRBJ2-2; D gene unclear. The CDR3 covers 15 residues. Trimming cost V 4 bases and J 4 bases, with 13 bases left between them.

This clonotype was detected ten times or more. The CDR3 nucleotides read TGCGCCAGCAGCCATATAGCGGGAGGGCCTGAGGAGCAGTACTTC. Residues: CASSHIAGGPEEQYF. The V and J genes are TRBV5-1 and TRBJ2-7, with 11 bases matching TRBD2. The CDR3 runs to 15 residues. CDR1 and CDR2 from the germline V gene are SGHRS and YFSETQ. The ends lost 4 bases at V and 7 bases at J; junction bases unmatched: 10.

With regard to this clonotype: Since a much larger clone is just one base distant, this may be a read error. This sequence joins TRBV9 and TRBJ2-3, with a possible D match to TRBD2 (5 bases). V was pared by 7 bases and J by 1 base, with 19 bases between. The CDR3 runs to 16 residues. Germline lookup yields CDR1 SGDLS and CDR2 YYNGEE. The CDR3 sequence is CASGAGLSPGTDTQYF. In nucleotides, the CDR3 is TGTGCCAGCGGCGCCGGACTCTCGCCGGGCACAGATACGCAGTATTTT.

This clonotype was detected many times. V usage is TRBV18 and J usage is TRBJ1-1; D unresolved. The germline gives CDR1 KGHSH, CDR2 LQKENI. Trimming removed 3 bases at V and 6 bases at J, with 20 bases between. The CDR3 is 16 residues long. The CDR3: CASSPPRRIRGAEAFF. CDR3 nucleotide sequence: TGTGCCAGCTCACCCCCTCGGCGGATCAGAGGTGCTGAAGCTTTCTTT.

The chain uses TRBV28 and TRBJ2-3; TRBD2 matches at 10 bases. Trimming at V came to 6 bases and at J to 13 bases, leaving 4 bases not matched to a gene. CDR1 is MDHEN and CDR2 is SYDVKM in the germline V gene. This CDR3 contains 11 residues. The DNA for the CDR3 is TGTGCCAGCAGGGCCGGGACTAGCGAGTATTTT. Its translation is CASRAGTSEYF.

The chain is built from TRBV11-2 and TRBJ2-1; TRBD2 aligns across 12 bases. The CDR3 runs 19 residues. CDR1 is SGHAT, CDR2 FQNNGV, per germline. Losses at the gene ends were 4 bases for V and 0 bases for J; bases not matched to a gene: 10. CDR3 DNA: TGTGCCAGCAGCTCGGGGGGGACTAGCGGGCGTAGCTCCTACAATGAGCAGTTCTTC. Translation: CASSSGGTSGRSSYNEQFF. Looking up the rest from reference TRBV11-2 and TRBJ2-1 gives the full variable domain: EAGVAQSPRYKIIEKRQSVAFWCNPISGHATLYWYQQILGQGPKLLIQFQNNGVVDDSQLPKDRFSAERLKGVDSTLKIQPAKLEDSAVYLCASSSGGTSGRSSYNEQFFGPGTRLTVL.

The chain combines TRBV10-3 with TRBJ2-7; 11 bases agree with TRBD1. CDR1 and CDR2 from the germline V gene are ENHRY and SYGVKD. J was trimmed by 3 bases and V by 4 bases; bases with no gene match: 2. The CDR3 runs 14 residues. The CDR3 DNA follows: TGTGCCATCAGTGCCGGGACAGGGGGCTACGAGCAGTACTTC. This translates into CAISAGTGGYEQYF.

The CDR3 DNA sequence: TGTGCCATCACCTCGGACAGGGGGCACGGGGAGCTGTTTTTT. Translated, it gives CAITSDRGHGELFF. The chain combines TRBV10-3 with TRBJ2-2; 11 bases are shared with TRBD1. V gave up 7 bases and J gave up 7 bases; unmatched junction bases: 5. The germline V gene encodes CDR1 ENHRY and CDR2 SYGVKD. The CDR3 totals 14 residues.